This T cell receptor beta chain was identified in a study of glioma-infiltrating T cells after dendritic cell vaccination. Background on the study: Treatment, given 2003 to 2012, was autologous tumor lysate-pulsed dendritic cell vaccination. Findings of the study overall: Longer survival after dendritic cell vaccination followed higher pretreatment TIL content.

As for this clone: Its antigen is not known.

V was pared by 2 bases and J by 13 bases, with 12 bases between. Germline lookup yields CDR1 LGHNA and CDR2 YNFKEQ. CDR3 length: 13 amino acids. Regarding time point: after dendritic cell vaccination, including at tumor progression/relapse. The PCR used 60 V beta and 13 J beta primers. Libraries were prepared by immunoSEQ multiplex PCR; TCRdb keeps only in-frame clonotypes and omits some of them. The sample includes over 55,000 clones, just under 85% of them seen just once. This specimen consisted of blood, obtained after dendritic cell vaccination. The chain carries TRBV4-2 and TRBJ1-6; D is ambiguous. The receptor comes from a human donor with glioblastoma. The CDR3 sequence: CASSQTRVGPLHF. Here the CDR3 DNA reads TGTGCCAGCAGCCAAACGAGGGTTGGGCCCCTCCACTTT.